This record concerns one T cell receptor beta chain sequence. The data stem from a study of T cells in Graves' hyperthyroidism and ophthalmopathy. What was amplified from RNA transcripts were TCR beta CDR3 regions. When the TCR CDR3 underwent first-round RT-PCR, the HTBI primer set was used. MiXCR, applied by TCRdb to the multiplex PCR reads, yields one record per CDR3 protein. The data hold approximately 530,000 distinct CDR3 sequences, with 16% observed a single time. Stable Graves' hyperthyroidism meant no ophthalmopathy progression within 18 months. Germline CDR1 is MNHEY and CDR2 is SMNVEV (reference sequence). V shed 8 bases, J shed 1 base, and the junction held 5 bases outside the gene matches. This CDR3 comprises 15 residues.

Sample: blood. The source is a woman aged 18-29 years with Graves' hyperthyroidism. The chain has TRBV27 and TRBJ2-2; 9 positions match TRBD1. CDR3 residues: CASARQGVNTGELFF. The CDR3 nucleotides are TGTGCCAGCGCCAGACAGGGGGTGAACACCGGGGAGCTGTTTTTT.